This note documents a single T cell receptor beta chain sequence. This clonotype has a handful of counts. Its antigen remains unidentified. One base away there is no much larger clone; base qualities are not given. Library preparation employed PCR. The sequencer was an Illumina HiSeq 2500. Molecular barcoding was employed in the preparation of TCR libraries, with unique molecular identifiers being used to normalize TCRbeta repertoire quantification. TCRdb itself trimmed the public reads at Q25 with fastp, ran MiXCR and retained productive beta chains. Every distinct CDR3 protein forms one entry, paired with its most common genes and DNA. This sample is represented by 55,000 to 65,000 distinct CDR3 sequences; 44% of them were singletons. Less than 98% of the sample is held by the ten biggest clonotypes. Compared with germline, V lacks 3 bases and J lacks 3 bases; bases without a gene match: 12. CDR1 SGHDT and CDR2 YYEEEE are derived from the germline V gene. Its CDR3 holds 17 amino acids, cysteine through phenylalanine. Only CDR3 DNA remains: 51 bases, in frame from the first base.

The data were obtained in a study of T-cell reconstitution after alpha-beta-depleted transplantation in children (dated by TCRdb to 2015 to 2016). Notes on the research overall: Using TCR repertoire profiling, the study quantitatively followed how T-cell immune reconstitution unfolded in children after TCRalphabeta/CD19-depleted allogeneic hematopoietic cell transplantation.

The intended sense of this specimen's treatment or condition label: allogeneic hematopoietic cell transplantation with graft depleted of TCRalphabeta T cells and CD19 B cells. TCRalphabeta/CD19-depleted allogeneic hematopoietic cell grafts were given to the transplant recipients, all of whom were children. Beyond this particular receptor, the publication reports: Hyperexpanded clone frequencies declined over subsequent months; after one year, T-cell counts and TCRbeta diversity were mostly attributed to newly produced T cells. The apparently early recovery of alphabetaT-cell counts about two months after transplant reportedly depended on only several hundred rapidly expanded clones that came from non-depleted graft cells. The high TCRbeta diversity at day 60 in some patients was ascribed to recipient T cells and intrathymic progenitors that had survived conditioning.

This sequence was found in a male patient younger than 18 who had a stem cell transplant for acute lymphoblastic leukemia, so the T cells may come from the graft donor. The V and J genes are TRBV5-6 and TRBJ2-1, with 7 junctional bases fitting TRBD2. The sample was PBMCs, mostly from graft donor cells, taken 360 days after TCRalphabeta/CD19-depleted stem cell transplant. Read as DNA, the sequence is TGTGCCAGCAGCTGGTTAGCATGGCGGGAGTACTACAATGAGCAGTTCTTC. Translated, this is CASSWLAWREYYNEQFF.